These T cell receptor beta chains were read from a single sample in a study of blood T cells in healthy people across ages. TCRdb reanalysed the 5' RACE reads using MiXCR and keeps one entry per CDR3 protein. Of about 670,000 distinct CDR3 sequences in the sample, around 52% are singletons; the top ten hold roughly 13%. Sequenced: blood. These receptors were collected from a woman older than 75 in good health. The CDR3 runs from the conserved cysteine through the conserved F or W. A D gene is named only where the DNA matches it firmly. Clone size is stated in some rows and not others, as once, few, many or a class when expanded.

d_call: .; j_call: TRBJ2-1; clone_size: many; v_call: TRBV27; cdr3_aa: CASSPGTRKGRFDEQFF; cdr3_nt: TGTGCCAGCAGCCCGGGCACACGTAAGGGGCGCTTCGATGAGCAGTTCTTC
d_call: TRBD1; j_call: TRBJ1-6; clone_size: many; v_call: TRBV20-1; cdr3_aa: CSARGSGTVNSPLHF; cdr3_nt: TGCAGTGCTAGGGGGTCAGGGACAGTTAATTCACCCCTCCACTTT
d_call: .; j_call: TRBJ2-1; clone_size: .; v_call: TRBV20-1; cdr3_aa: CSARDPGSVPNEQFF; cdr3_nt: TGCAGTGCTAGAGACCCGGGCTCTGTCCCCAATGAGCAGTTCTTC
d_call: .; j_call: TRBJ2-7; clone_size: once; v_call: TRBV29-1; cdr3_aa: CSVSDRPYEQYF; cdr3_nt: TGCAGCGTTTCGGACAGACCCTACGAGCAGTACTTC
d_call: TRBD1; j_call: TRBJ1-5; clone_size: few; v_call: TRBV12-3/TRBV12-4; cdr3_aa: CASSFSPGQGHQPQHF; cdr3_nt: TGTGCCAGCAGTTTCAGCCCGGGACAGGGCCATCAGCCCCAGCATTTT
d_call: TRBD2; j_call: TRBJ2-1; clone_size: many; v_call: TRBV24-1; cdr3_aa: CATSDPAREGNEQFF; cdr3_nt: TGTGCCACCAGTGATCCTGCGCGGGAGGGAAATGAGCAGTTCTTC
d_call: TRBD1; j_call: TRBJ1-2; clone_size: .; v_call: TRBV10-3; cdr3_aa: CAISEPPGQGNRDGYTF; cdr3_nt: TGTGCCATCAGTGAGCCCCCTGGACAGGGGAACAGGGATGGCTACACCTTC
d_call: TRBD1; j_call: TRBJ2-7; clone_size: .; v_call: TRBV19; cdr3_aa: CASSESPGTGQYF; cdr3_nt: TGTGCCAGTAGTGAATCCCCGGGGACAGGGCAGTACTTC
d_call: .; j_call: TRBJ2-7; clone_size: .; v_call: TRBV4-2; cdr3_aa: CASSQGGVGGISYEQYF; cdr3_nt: TGTGCCAGCAGCCAAGGAGGGGTCGGGGGAATAAGCTACGAGCAGTACTTC
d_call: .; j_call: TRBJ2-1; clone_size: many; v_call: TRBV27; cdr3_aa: CASSPLGANEQFF; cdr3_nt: TGTGCCAGCAGTCCGCTCGGTGCCAATGAGCAGTTCTTC
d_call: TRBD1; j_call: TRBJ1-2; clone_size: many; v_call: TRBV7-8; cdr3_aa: CASSRIEGTGGFTF; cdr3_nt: TGTGCCAGCAGCAGGATTGAGGGGACAGGGGGATTCACCTTC
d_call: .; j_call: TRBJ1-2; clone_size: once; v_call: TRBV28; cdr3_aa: CASSFMGPDYGYTF; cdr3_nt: TGTGCCAGCAGTTTCATGGGGCCCGACTATGGCTACACCTTC